These T cell receptor beta chains were read from a single sample in a study of tumor-infiltrating lymphocytes in primary liver carcinoma. TCRdb fed the multiplex PCR reads into MiXCR, producing one record per CDR3 protein. The sample contains approximately 110,000 distinct CDR3 sequences, 55% to 75% of which appear only once. The sequencing input was liver tumor tissue from sampling region 1. These receptors originate from a woman in her sixties or seventies with primary liver carcinoma and hepatitis B virus infection. The CDR3 runs from the conserved cysteine through the conserved F or W. The order of the fields is V gene, clone size, D gene, J gene, CDR3 DNA, CDR3 protein. D genes are given only for firm matches. Rows give clone size only sometimes, using once, few, many, or a class for an expanded clone.

TRBV12-3/TRBV12-4,many,TRBD1,TRBJ1-5,TGTGCCAGCAATGCTTTGGGACAGGGTGAAAGTCAGCCCCAGCATTTT,CASNALGQGESQPQHF
TRBV7-9,many,TRBD1,TRBJ1-2,TGTGCCAGCAGCTCATCCGGGACAGGGTTTGGCTACACCTTC,CASSSSGTGFGYTF
TRBV4-2,-,TRBD2,TRBJ2-5,TGTGCCAACAGCCAAGATTTAACTAGCGGGAGTGAGACCCAATACTTC,CANSQDLTSGSETQYF
TRBV12-3/TRBV12-4,-,TRBD2,TRBJ2-7,TGTACCAGCAGTCCCCAGGGTAGCGGGATCTACGAGCAGTACTTC,CTSSPQGSGIYEQYF
TRBV28,few,-,TRBJ2-6,TGTGCCAGCACTAAAAGGGGCATGGCCTCTGGGGCCAACGTCCTGACTTTC,CASTKRGMASGANVLTF
TRBV5-6,many,-,TRBJ2-2,TGTGCCAGCAGCCTGATGGACCGCGGGGAGCTGTTTTTT,CASSLMDRGELFF
TRBV6-5,many,-,TRBJ2-7,TGTGCCAGCAGTTACTATTCCACATCCTACGAGCAGTACTTC,CASSYYSTSYEQYF
TRBV10-2,-,-,TRBJ2-7,TGTGCCAGCAGTGTACAAAGCGGGTCCTACGAGCACTACTTC,CASSVQSGSYEHYF
TRBV11-2,-,-,TRBJ2-3,TGTGCCTGCAGTTTAGGGGGACTAACGTACACGTCAGATACACAGTATTTT,CACSLGGLTYTSDTQYF
TRBV6-1,many,-,TRBJ2-7,TGTGCCAGCAGTGAAAGAGATGGCGGTGCGAGCCACGAGCAGTACTTC,CASSERDGGASHEQYF
TRBV6-6,-,-,TRBJ1-1,TGTGCCGACAGCCTACAAGGACTCACTGAAGCTTTCTTT,CADSLQGLTEAFF
TRBV6-1,many,-,TRBJ1-5,TGTGCCAGCAGGGGCCCGTTTCCGGGACAAATTTATAGCAATCAGCCCCAGCATTTT,CASRGPFPGQIYSNQPQHF